A single sample gave rise to the 22 T cell receptor beta chains below, sequenced in a study of graft-versus-host responses after intestinal transplantation. This table comes from immunoSEQ multiplex PCR, and its TCRdb copy is limited to in-frame clones, with some not included. The sample lists approximately 130,000 clones; 85% to 95% were seen once. Antigens for these TCRs are unknown. This sample comprised unstimulated CD4+ T cells sorted from spleen or lymph node cells, obtained before intestinal transplant. These TCRs come from a human donor who received an intestinal transplant.

The rearrangement links TRBV18 to TRBJ1-4; unclear D gene. Trimming cost V 5 bases and J 1 base, with 2 bases left between them. The CDR3 is 12 amino acids. From germline, CDR1 is KGHSH and CDR2 LQKENI. The CDR3 protein is CASSETNEKLFF. CDR3 coding DNA: TGTGCCAGCTCAGAAACTAATGAAAAACTGTTTTTT.

The CDR3 DNA reads as TGCGCCGGGTCTACAGGGATGGATGGCTACACCTTC. Encoded protein: CAGSTGMDGYTF. V is TRBV10-1 and J is TRBJ1-2; a possible D gene is TRBD1 (6 bases). Trimming pared 11 bases from V and 6 bases from J, leaving 16 bases between. The CDR3 is 12 amino acids. In germline, CDR1 is WNHNN, CDR2 SYGVQD (reference sequence).

This clone was counted once. The chain uses TRBV11-3 and TRBJ2-3, with 9 bases matching TRBD1. J gave up 1 base and V 4 bases, and 0 bases lay outside the gene matches. The CDR3 has 14 residues. Germline V CDR1 and CDR2: SGHNT, YENEEA. The CDR3 region has the DNA TGTGCCAGCAGCTGGACAGGGGGCACAGATACGCAGTATTTT. It specifies CASSWTGGTDTQYF.

The V call is TRBV7-8, the J call TRBJ1-1; D gene uncertain. The germline gives CDR1 SGHVS, CDR2 FQNEAQ. This CDR3 spans 15 amino acids. V was clipped by 5 bases and J by 2 bases, with 15 bases between them. Written as DNA, the CDR3 is TGTGCCAGCAGCCTCCATCGGGTGGGCAACACTGAAGCTTTCTTT. This translates into CASSLHRVGNTEAFF.

This clone was seen only once. The gene calls are TRBV18 and TRBJ2-3; maybe TRBD2 (6 bases). V dropped 3 bases and J dropped 0 bases, with 7 bases sitting between them. The germline gives CDR1 KGHSH, CDR2 LQKENI. The CDR3 extends over 14 amino acids. CDR3 nucleotides: TGTGCCAGCTCACCTCTAGCGAGCACAGATACGCAGTATTTT. It encodes CASSPLASTDTQYF.

The chain carries TRBV5-1 and TRBJ2-5, with 8 bases aligning to TRBD1. The CDR3 has 14 residues. The V and J ends lost 4 bases and 4 bases, in that order; junction bases with no gene match: 6. Germline CDR1 reads SGHRS; CDR2 reads YFSETQ. The CDR3 DNA is TGCGCCAGCAGCGCCCAGGGGGCGGGAGAGACCCAGTACTTC. It codes for CASSAQGAGETQYF.

This chain joins TRBV10-3 and TRBJ2-7; D assignment may be TRBD1 or TRBD2 (6 bases each). The CDR3 covers 15 residues. Germline loops: CDR1 ENHRY, CDR2 SYGVKD. The V end lost 0 bases, the J end lost 2 bases, and 11 bases lay between the germline ends. In nucleotides, the CDR3 is TGTGCCATCAGTGAGTCGGGGGGACAACCCTACGAGCAGTACTTC. Translated, it gives CAISESGGQPYEQYF.

This chain uses TRBV5-6 with TRBJ2-1, with 9 bases that match TRBD2. Germline-derived CDR1 and CDR2 are SGHDT and YYEEEE. V lost 2 bases to trimming and J lost 4 bases; unmatched junction nucleotides: 4. The CDR3 consists of 15 residues. CDR3 protein: CASSLLRGGYNEQFF. CDR3 nucleotides: TGTGCCAGCAGCTTATTGCGGGGGGGTTACAATGAGCAGTTCTTC.

In nucleotides, the CDR3 is TGTGCCAGCAGCACCCGGGGGTCGGGGGAAGCTTTCTTT. Protein product: CASSTRGSGEAFF. The chain carries TRBV11-2 and TRBJ1-1; D is possibly TRBD1 (5 bases). The germline gives CDR1 SGHAT, CDR2 FQNNGV. The V and J ends lost 5 bases and 8 bases respectively, with 15 bases between them. The CDR3 length is 13 residues.

This clone was counted a few times. The chain carries TRBV5-1 and TRBJ1-6; 7 bases agree with TRBD1. The CDR3 has 14 amino acids. The germline CDR1 and CDR2 sequences are SGHRS and YFSETQ. Trimming took 4 bases from V and 7 from J; bases not matched to a gene: 5. CDR3 DNA sequence: TGCGCCAGCAGCCCTGGACAGGAGAATTCACCCCTCCACTTT. Translated, it gives CASSPGQENSPLHF.

This clone was observed a few times. The rearrangement uses TRBV9 and TRBJ2-3, with TRBD2 matching 13 bases. V lost 4 bases and J lost 0; bases outside the gene matches: 11. From germline, CDR1 is SGDLS and CDR2 YYNGEE. The CDR3 runs 19 residues. CDR3: CASSPWTSGGYTSTDTQYF. In DNA form, the CDR3 reads TGTGCCAGCAGCCCGTGGACTAGCGGGGGTTATACTAGCACAGATACGCAGTATTTT.

This clone occurred a few times. The chain has TRBV29-1 and TRBJ2-7; D is uncertain. Germline-derived CDR1 and CDR2 are SQVTM and ANQGSEA. The CDR3 runs to 12 residues. Trimming cost V 7 bases and J 0 bases, with 10 bases left between them. Written as DNA, the CDR3 is TGCAGCGCTGCCCTGGACTCCTACGAGCAGTACTTC. Amino acids: CSAALDSYEQYF.

This chain links TRBV7-6 with TRBJ1-2; TRBD1 matches at 7 bases. This CDR3 has 14 amino acids. Germline-derived CDR1 and CDR2 are SGHVS and FNYEAQ. Trimming removed 5 bases from V and 7 bases from J; junction bases left unmatched: 10. The CDR3 loop reads CASSADREVGGYTF. The DNA of the CDR3 is TGTGCCAGCAGCGCCGACAGGGAAGTCGGTGGCTACACCTTC.

V usage is TRBV9 and J usage is TRBJ2-3; no clear D gene. This CDR3 contains 15 residues. V lost 0 bases, J lost 0 bases, and 8 bases lay in between. CDR1 is SGDLS and CDR2 is YYNGEE in the germline V gene. In DNA, the CDR3 is TGTGCCAGCAGCGTAGACGGAACTAGCACAGATACGCAGTATTTT. This codes for CASSVDGTSTDTQYF.

The chain carries TRBV2 and TRBJ1-5; unclear D gene. The length of the CDR3 is 12 residues. Per germline, CDR1 SNHLY and CDR2 FYNNEI. V lost 5 bases, J lost 0 bases, and 2 bases lay in between. CDR3 residues: CASSNSNQPQHF. DNA for the CDR3: TGTGCCAGCAGTAATAGCAATCAGCCCCAGCATTTT.

The rearrangement links TRBV19 to TRBJ1-2; D is ambiguous. From germline, CDR1 is LNHDA and CDR2 SQIVND (reference sequence). CDR3 length equals 15 residues. V lost 1 base and J lost 1, with 10 bases in between. CDR3 nucleotides: TGTGCCAGTAGTATAGGAGGACCCATTAACTATGGCTACACCTTC. This encodes CASSIGGPINYGYTF.

The rearrangement joins TRBV6-1 to TRBJ2-3; TRBD2 agrees at 8 bases. CDR1 is MNHNS and CDR2 is SASEGT in the germline V gene. Losses at the gene ends were 4 bases for V and 7 bases for J; bases not matched to a gene: 10. The CDR3 length is 15 residues. In DNA, the CDR3 is TGTGCCAGCAGTGGGTCCCCGGGGGGGCCCAATACGCAGTATTTT. This translates into CASSGSPGGPNTQYF.

This chain links TRBV7-8 with TRBJ1-1, with 8 bases aligning to TRBD1. The V gene's germline CDR1 is SGHVS and CDR2 FQNEAQ. This CDR3 comprises 18 residues. V was pared by 1 base and J by 1 base, with 11 bases of the junction left unmatched. The CDR3 DNA is TGTGCCAGCAGCTTAGTCATAGGGACCGGGACAGGGAACACTGAAGCTTTCTTT. Its protein is CASSLVIGTGTGNTEAFF. Looking up the rest from reference TRBV7-8 and TRBJ1-1 gives the full variable domain: GAGVSQSPRYKVAKRGQDVALRCDPISGHVSLFWYQQALGQGPEFLTYFQNEAQLDKSGLPSDRFFAERPEGSVSTLKIQRTQQEDSAVYLCASSLVIGTGTGNTEAFFGQGTRLTVV.

J is TRBJ1-5 and V is TRBV9; a weak D match, TRBD1 (5 bases). V lost 0 bases and J 0 bases, leaving 22 bases between the germline ends. CDR1 is SGDLS and CDR2 is YYNGEE in the germline V gene. This CDR3 is built from 20 residues. The CDR3: CASSVAGQNATRYSNQPQHF. As DNA, the CDR3 is TGTGCCAGCAGCGTAGCAGGGCAAAATGCGACCCGATATAGCAATCAGCCCCAGCATTTT.

V gene TRBV4-2 combines with J gene TRBJ1-2; a possible D gene is TRBD1 (6 bases). The V end lost 1 base, the J end lost 8 bases, and 20 bases lay between the germline ends. In germline, CDR1 is LGHNA, CDR2 YNFKEQ. The CDR3 has 16 residues. CDR3: CASSQVRGGGEVGYTF. The CDR3 DNA is TGTGCCAGCAGCCAAGTCCGGGGCGGGGGCGAGGTCGGCTACACCTTC.

As concerns this clone: Its ends do not fully match the called genes, so a read error is possible. The rearrangement links TRBV29-1 to TRBJ1-2, with D unresolved. Germline V gene sequence: CDR1 SQVTM, CDR2 ANQGSEA. The CDR3 has 8 residues. For the CDR3, the DNA is TGCAGCGTGGATACGACGAACTTC. This sequence encodes CSVDTTNF. Complete variable domain (other parts from reference TRBV29-1 and TRBJ1-2): SAVISQKPSRDICQRGTSLTIQCQVDSQVTMMFWYRQQPGQSLTLIATANQGSEATYESGFVIDKFPISRPNLTFSTLTVSNMSPEDSSIYLCSVDTTNFGSGTRLTVV.

This clone is a singleton in its sample. V gene TRBV6-1 combines with J gene TRBJ1-5; D may be TRBD1 (5 bases). The germline V gene has CDR1 MNHNS and CDR2 SASEGT. This CDR3 spans 15 amino acids. The V end lost 5 bases, the J end lost 1 base, and 12 bases lay between the germline ends. The CDR3 loop is CASSRGGRSNQPQHF. The DNA for the CDR3 is TGTGCCAGCAGTCGGGGCGGGCGAAGCAATCAGCCCCAGCATTTT.